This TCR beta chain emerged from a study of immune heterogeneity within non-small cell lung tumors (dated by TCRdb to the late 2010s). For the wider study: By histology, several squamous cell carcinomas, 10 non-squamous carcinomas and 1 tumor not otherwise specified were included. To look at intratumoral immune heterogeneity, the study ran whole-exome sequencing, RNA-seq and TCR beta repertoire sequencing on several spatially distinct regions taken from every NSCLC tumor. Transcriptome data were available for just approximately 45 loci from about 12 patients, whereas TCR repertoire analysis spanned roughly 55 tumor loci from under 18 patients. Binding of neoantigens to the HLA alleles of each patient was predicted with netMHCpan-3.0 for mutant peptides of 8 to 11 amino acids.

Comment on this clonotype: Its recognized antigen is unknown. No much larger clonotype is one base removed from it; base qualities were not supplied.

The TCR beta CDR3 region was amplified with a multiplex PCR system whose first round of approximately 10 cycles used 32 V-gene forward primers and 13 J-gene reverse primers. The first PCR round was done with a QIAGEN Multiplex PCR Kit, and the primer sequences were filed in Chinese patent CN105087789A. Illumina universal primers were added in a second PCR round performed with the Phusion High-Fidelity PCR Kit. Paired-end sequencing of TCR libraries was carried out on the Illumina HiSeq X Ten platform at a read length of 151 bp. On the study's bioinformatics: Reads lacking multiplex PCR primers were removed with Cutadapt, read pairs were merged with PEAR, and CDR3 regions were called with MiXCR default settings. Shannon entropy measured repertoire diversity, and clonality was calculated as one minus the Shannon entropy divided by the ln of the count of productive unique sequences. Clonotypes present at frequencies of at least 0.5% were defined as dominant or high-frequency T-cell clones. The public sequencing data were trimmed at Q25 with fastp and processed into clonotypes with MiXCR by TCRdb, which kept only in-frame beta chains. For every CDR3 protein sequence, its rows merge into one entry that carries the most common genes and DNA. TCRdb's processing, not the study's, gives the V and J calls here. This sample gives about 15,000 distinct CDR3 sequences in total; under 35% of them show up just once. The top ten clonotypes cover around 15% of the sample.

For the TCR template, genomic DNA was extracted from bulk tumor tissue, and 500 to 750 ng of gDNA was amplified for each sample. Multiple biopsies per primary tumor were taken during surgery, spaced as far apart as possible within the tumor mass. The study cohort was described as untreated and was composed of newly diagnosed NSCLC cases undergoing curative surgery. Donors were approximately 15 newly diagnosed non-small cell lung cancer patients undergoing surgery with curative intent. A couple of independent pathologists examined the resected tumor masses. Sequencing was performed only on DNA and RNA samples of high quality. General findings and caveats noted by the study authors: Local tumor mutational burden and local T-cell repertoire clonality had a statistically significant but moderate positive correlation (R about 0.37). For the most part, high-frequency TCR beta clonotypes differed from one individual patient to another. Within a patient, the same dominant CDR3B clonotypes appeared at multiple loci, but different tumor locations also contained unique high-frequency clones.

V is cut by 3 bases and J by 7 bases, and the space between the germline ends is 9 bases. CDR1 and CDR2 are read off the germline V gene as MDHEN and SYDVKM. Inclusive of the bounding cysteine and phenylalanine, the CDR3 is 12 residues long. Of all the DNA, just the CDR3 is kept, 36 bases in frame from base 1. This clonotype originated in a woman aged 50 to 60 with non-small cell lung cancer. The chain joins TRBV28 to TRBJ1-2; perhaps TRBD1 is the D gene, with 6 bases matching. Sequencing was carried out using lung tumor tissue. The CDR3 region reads CASSLGQIGYTF. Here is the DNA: TGTGCCAGCAGTTTGGGACAAATTGGCTACACCTTC.